These 15 T cell receptor beta chains originate from one sample sequenced in a study of cytomegalovirus exposure and HLA in healthy donors. PCR employed 60 Vbeta and 13 Jbeta primers. Produced via immunoSEQ multiplex PCR; TCRdb's table is partial and in-frame only. The sample yields 75,000 to 100,000 clones, 80% seen once. The specimen sequenced was PBMCs. These receptors were obtained from a man aged 25 to 40 in good health and CMV-seronegative.

The chain employs TRBV10-3 and TRBJ1-2; unclear D gene. Trimming pared 1 base from V and 9 bases from J, leaving 12 bases between. The CDR3 is made up of 13 amino acids. CDR1 ENHRY and CDR2 SYGVKD come from the germline V gene. CDR3 nucleotide sequence: TGTGCCATCAGTGAGTTAACAGTCCGGCGCTACACCTTC. Protein product: CAISELTVRRYTF.

This chain joins TRBV11-2 and TRBJ1-4; 10 bases line up with TRBD1. The CDR3 runs to 14 residues. Germline trimming cut 5 bases from V and 10 bases from J; bases unmatched to any gene: 7. The germline V gene has CDR1 SGHAT and CDR2 FQNNGV. The CDR3 loop is CASSPGTGAAKLFF. DNA for the CDR3: TGTGCCAGCAGCCCCGGGACAGGGGCTGCAAAACTGTTTTTT.

The genes are TRBV15 and TRBJ2-1, with 12 nucleotides matching TRBD2. Unmatched junction bases numbered 7, after V lost 1 base and J lost 0 bases. Germline CDR1 LNHNV, CDR2 YYDKDF (reference sequence). The length of the CDR3 is 19 residues. The CDR3 sequence: CATSRGGLAGGSSYNEQFF. The CDR3 DNA sequence: TGTGCCACCAGCAGAGGAGGGCTAGCGGGGGGGAGCTCCTACAATGAGCAGTTCTTC.

This rearrangement joins TRBV6-5 to TRBJ1-5; D uncertain. V was pared by 5 bases and J by 9 bases, with 14 bases between. Germline CDR1 MNHEY, CDR2 SVGAGI. CDR3 length equals 13 residues. The CDR3 DNA follows: TGTGCCAGCAGTGAAACCCGAGGAGGGCCCCAGCATTTT. Translation gives CASSETRGGPQHF.

The chain carries TRBV6-4 and TRBJ2-3; tentative D call: TRBD2 (6 bases). CDR3 size: 15 residues. Germline V CDR1 and CDR2: MRHNA, SNTAGT. Between the trimmed V and J ends, which lost 6 bases and 4 bases, there was a span of 17 bases. CDR3 sequence: CASSRDSGGADTQYF. CDR3 sequence (DNA): TGTGCCAGCAGCCGGGACTCAGGTGGCGCAGATACGCAGTATTTT.

This chain connects TRBV27 to TRBJ1-2; no reliable D call. Per germline, CDR1 MNHEY and CDR2 SMNVEV (reference sequence). This CDR3 is built from 14 residues. Trimming cost V 4 bases and J 4 bases, with 13 bases left between them. Here the CDR3 DNA reads TGTGCCAGCAGTTCTCTGGGCAGAAGCTATGGCTACACCTTC. Translating it yields CASSSLGRSYGYTF.

The chain couples TRBV10-1 to TRBJ2-3; weak D call: TRBD1 (5 bases). Germline CDR1 and CDR2: WNHNN and SYGVQD (reference sequence). The CDR3 spans 12 residues. Between the trimmed V and J ends, which lost 5 bases and 6 bases, there was a span of 9 bases. The CDR3, as DNA: TGCGCCAGCAGTCTCAGGGTGGATACGCAGTATTTT. This gives the protein CASSLRVDTQYF.

The gene calls are TRBV2 and TRBJ2-2; 8 positions match TRBD1. This CDR3 is 17 amino acids long. Per the germline V gene, CDR1 is SNHLY and CDR2 is FYNNEI. Trimming removed 3 bases from V and 2 bases from J; junction bases left unmatched: 8. The DNA of the CDR3 is TGTGCCAGCAGTGAGAAGACAGGGGCGTTTAACACCGGGGAGCTGTTTTTT. It encodes CASSEKTGAFNTGELFF.

This sequence joins TRBV19 and TRBJ2-4; tentative D call: TRBD1 (5 bases). This CDR3 contains 18 residues. Deletions cut 3 bases from V and 3 bases from J, with 21 bases between. Germline V CDR1 and CDR2: LNHDA, SQIVND (reference sequence). CDR3 in DNA: TGTGCCAGTAGTATGGTAGGGTGGCAGGGCTCAGGCAAAAACATTCAGTACTTC. Protein product: CASSMVGWQGSGKNIQYF.

The V and J genes are TRBV6-1 and TRBJ1-5, with D perhaps TRBD1 (5 bases). Trimming left V 3 bases short and J 4 bases short, with 13 bases between. Per germline, CDR1 MNHNS and CDR2 SASEGT. CDR3 length equals 15 residues. CDR3: CASSEAQGKNQPQHF. In DNA, the CDR3 is TGTGCCAGCAGTGAGGCCCAGGGCAAAAATCAGCCCCAGCATTTT.

V usage is TRBV2 and J usage is TRBJ2-1; tentative D call: TRBD2 (6 bases). Germline assignment: CDR1 SNHLY and CDR2 FYNNEI. Trimming pared 2 bases from V and 4 bases from J, leaving 6 bases between. The CDR3 runs 13 residues. CDR3 DNA: TGTGCCAGCAGTGAACGGGAGTACAATGAGCAGTTCTTC. Translating it yields CASSEREYNEQFF.

This sequence joins TRBV6-5 and TRBJ1-4; D is undetermined. This CDR3 comprises 14 residues. The germline V gene has CDR1 MNHEY and CDR2 SVGAGI. V lost 4 bases to trimming and J lost 3 bases, with 9 bases between them. The CDR3 sequence: CASSSLISNEKLFF. CDR3 in DNA: TGTGCCAGCAGTTCACTGATCTCTAATGAAAAACTGTTTTTT.

The chain carries TRBV28 and TRBJ2-5, with 7 nucleotides matching TRBD1. Trimming cost V 8 bases and J 14 bases; bases outside gene matches: 14. Per germline, CDR1 MDHEN and CDR2 SYDVKM. This CDR3 spans 12 amino acids. Here the CDR3 reads CASFFPPGQHYF. CDR3 in DNA: TGTGCCAGCTTTTTCCCGCCGGGACAGCATTACTTC.

The V call is TRBV10-3, the J call TRBJ1-3, with 10 positions matching TRBD1. J gave up 1 base and V 8 bases, and 2 bases lay outside the gene matches. Germline V gene data show CDR1 as ENHRY and CDR2 as SYGVKD. The CDR3 is 14 amino acids. This CDR3 is CAIEGQGSGNTIYF. CDR3 in DNA: TGTGCCATCGAGGGACAGGGGTCTGGAAACACCATATATTTT.

The chain employs TRBV27 and TRBJ2-7; the match to TRBD1 covers 7 bases. Germline CDR1 is MNHEY and CDR2 is SMNVEV (reference sequence). V gave up 3 bases and J gave up 3 bases; unmatched junction bases: 5. CDR3 length: 14 residues. The DNA for the CDR3 is TGTGCCAGCAGTTTTGTGACAGGGAGCTACGAGCAGTACTTC. Its protein is CASSFVTGSYEQYF.